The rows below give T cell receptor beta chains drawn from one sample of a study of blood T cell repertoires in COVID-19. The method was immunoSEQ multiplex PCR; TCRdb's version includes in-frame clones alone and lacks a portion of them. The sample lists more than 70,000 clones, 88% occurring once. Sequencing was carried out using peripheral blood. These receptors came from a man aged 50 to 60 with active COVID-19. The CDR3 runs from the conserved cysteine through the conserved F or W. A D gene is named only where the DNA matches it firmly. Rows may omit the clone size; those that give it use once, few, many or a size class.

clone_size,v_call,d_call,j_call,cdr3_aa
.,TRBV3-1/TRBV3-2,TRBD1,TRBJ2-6,CASSHHPGQGNSGANVLTF
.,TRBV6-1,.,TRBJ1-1,CASSEPVAFF
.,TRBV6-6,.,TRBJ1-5,CASSYTGTDQPQHF
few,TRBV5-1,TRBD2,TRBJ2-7,CASSLAAGGNYEQYF
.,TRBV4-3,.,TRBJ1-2,CASSQDNRNHYGYTF
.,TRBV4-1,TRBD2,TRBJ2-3,CASSQLGLAGGPDTQYF
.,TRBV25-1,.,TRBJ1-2,CASSAEWYTF
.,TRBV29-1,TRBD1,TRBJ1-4,CSAGTALATNEKLFF
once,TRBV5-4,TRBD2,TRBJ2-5,CASSSRTSGGEETQYF
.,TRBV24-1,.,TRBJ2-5,CATSDQTGLETQYF
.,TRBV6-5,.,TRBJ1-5,CASSYYGQPQHF